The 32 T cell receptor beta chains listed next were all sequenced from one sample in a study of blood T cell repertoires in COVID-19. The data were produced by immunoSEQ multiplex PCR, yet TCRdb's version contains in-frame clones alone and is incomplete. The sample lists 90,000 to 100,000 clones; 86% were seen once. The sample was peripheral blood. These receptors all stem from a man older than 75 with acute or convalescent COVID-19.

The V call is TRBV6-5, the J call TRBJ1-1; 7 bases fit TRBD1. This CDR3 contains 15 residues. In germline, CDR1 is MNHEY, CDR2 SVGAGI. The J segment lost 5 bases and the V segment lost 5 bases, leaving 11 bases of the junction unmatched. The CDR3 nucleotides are TGTGCCAGCAGTACGAGACAGGGCGTCGGGACTGAAGCTTTCTTT. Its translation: CASSTRQGVGTEAFF.

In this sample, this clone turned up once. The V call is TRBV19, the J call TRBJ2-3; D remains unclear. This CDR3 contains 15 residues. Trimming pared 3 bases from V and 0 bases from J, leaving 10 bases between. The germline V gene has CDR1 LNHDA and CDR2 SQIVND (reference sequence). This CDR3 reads CASSIELISTDTQYF. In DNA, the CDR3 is TGTGCCAGTAGTATTGAACTGATTAGCACAGATACGCAGTATTTT.

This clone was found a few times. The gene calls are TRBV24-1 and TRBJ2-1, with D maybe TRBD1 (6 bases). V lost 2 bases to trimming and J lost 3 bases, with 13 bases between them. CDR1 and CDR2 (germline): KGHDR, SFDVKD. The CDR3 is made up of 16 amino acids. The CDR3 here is CATSDSTGRFYNEQFF. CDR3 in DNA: TGTGCCACCAGTGATTCCACAGGGCGATTCTACAATGAGCAGTTCTTC.

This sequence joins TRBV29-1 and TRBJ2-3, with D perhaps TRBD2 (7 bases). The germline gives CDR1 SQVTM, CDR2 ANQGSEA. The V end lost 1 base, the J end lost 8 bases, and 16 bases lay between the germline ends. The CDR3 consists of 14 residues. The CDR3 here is CSVEVGAGHSTQYF. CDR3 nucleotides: TGCAGCGTTGAAGTAGGAGCGGGACACAGTACGCAGTATTTT.

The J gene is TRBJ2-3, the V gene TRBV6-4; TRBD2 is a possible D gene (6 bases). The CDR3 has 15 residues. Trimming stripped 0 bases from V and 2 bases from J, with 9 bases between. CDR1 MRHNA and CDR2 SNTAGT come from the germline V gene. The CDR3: CASSDSGLITDTQYF. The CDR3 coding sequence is TGTGCCAGCAGTGACTCGGGACTGATCACAGATACGCAGTATTTT.

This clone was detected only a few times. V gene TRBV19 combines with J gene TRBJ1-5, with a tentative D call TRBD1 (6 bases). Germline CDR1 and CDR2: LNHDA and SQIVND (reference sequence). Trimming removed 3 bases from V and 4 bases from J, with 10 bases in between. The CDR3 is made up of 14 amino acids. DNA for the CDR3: TGTGCCAGTAGTATTGGACAGTTTAATCAGCCCCAGCATTTT. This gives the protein CASSIGQFNQPQHF.

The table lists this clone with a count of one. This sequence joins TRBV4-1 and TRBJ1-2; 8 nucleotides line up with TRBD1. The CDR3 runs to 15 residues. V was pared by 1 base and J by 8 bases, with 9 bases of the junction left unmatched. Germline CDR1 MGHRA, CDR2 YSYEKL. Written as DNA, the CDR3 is TGCGCCAGCAGCCAAGGCCAGGGGGCGCGACGAGGCTACACCTTC. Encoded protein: CASSQGQGARRGYTF.

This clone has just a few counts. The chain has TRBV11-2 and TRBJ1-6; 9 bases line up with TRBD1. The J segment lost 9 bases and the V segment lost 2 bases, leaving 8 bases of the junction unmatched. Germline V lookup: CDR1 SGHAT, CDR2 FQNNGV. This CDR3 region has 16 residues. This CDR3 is CASSLHSTGGRSPLHF. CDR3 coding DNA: TGTGCCAGCAGCTTACATTCGACAGGGGGACGTTCACCCCTCCACTTT.

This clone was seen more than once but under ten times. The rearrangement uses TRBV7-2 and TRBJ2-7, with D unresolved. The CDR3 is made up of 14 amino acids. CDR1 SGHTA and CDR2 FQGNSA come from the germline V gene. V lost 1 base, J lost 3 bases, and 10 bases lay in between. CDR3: CASSLGAVIYEQYF. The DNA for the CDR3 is TGTGCCAGCAGCTTAGGTGCAGTTATCTACGAGCAGTACTTC.

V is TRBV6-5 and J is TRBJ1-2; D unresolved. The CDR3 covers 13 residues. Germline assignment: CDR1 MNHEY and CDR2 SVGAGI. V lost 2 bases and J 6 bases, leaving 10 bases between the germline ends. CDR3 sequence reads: CASSYEGGDGYTF. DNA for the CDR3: TGTGCCAGCAGTTACGAGGGAGGTGATGGCTACACCTTC.

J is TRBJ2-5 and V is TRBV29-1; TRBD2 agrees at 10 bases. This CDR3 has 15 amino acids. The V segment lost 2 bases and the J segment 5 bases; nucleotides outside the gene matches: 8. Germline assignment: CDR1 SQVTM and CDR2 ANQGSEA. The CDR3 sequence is CSVEKLAGVGETQYF. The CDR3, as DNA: TGCAGCGTTGAAAAGCTAGCGGGAGTCGGCGAGACCCAGTACTTC.

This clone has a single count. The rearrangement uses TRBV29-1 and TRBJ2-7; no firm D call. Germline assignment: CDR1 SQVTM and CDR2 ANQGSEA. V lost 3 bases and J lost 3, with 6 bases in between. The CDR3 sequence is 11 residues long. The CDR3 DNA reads TGCAGCGTTGAGTTTAACTACGAGCAGTACTTC. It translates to CSVEFNYEQYF.

DNA of the CDR3: TGTGCCAGCAGCTTAATACAGGGAACAGATACGCAGTATTTT. Protein product: CASSLIQGTDTQYF. The chain recombines TRBV7-3 with TRBJ2-3; a possible D gene is TRBD1 (6 bases). V lost 1 base, J lost 3 bases, and 8 bases lay in between. Germline V gene lookup returns CDR1 SGHTA and CDR2 FQGTGA. The CDR3 is 14 residues long.

CDR3 loop: CASSDPVLGGYEQYF. The CDR3 DNA reads as TGTGCCAGCAGTGACCCGGTCCTAGGGGGCTACGAGCAGTACTTC. The chain uses TRBV2 and TRBJ2-7; weak D call: TRBD1 (6 bases). The V gene's germline CDR1 is SNHLY and CDR2 FYNNEI. This CDR3 is built from 15 residues. The V end lost 3 bases, the J end lost 3 bases, and 15 bases lay between the germline ends.

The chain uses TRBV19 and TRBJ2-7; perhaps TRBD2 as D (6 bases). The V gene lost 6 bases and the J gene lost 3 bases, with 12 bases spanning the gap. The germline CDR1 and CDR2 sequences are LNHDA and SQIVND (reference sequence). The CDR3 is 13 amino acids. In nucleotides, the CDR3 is TGTGCCAGTAGCATCACTAGCAGCTACGAGCAGTACTTC. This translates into CASSITSSYEQYF. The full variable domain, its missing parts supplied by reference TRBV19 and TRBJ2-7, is DGGITQSPKYLFRKEGQNVTLSCEQNLNHDAMYWYRQDPGQGLRLIYYSQIVNDFQKGDIAEGYSVSREKKESFPLTVTSAQKNPTAFYLCASSITSSYEQYFGPGTRLTVT.

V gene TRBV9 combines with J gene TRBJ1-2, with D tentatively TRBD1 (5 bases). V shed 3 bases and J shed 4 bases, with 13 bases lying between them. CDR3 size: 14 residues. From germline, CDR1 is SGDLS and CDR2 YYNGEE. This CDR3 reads CASSGGQGLYGYTF. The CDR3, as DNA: TGTGCCAGCAGCGGAGGCCAGGGACTCTATGGCTACACCTTC.

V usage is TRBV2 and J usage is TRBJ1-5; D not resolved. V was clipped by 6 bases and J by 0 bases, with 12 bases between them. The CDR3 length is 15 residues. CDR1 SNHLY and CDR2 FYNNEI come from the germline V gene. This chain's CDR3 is CASSPDGHSNQPQHF. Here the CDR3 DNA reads TGTGCCAGCAGCCCTGATGGGCATAGCAATCAGCCCCAGCATTTT.

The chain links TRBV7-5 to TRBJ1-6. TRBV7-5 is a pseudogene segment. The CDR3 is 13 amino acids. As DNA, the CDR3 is TGTGCCAGAAGCTATCTTATTAATTCACCCCTCCACTTT. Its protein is CARSYLINSPLHF.

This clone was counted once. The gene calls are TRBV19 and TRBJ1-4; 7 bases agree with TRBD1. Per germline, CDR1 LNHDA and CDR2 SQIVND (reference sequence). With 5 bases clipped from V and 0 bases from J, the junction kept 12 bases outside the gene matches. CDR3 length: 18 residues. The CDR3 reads CASSATGTEDSTNEKLFF. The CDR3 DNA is TGTGCCAGTAGTGCTACCGGGACAGAGGATTCAACTAATGAAAAACTGTTTTTT.

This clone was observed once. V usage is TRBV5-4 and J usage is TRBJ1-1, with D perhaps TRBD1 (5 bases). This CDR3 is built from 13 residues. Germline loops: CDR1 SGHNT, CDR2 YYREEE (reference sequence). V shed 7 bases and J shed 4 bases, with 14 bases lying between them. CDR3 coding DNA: TGTGCCAGCGGGCAGGGTGTTGGCACTGAAGCTTTCTTT. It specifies CASGQGVGTEAFF.

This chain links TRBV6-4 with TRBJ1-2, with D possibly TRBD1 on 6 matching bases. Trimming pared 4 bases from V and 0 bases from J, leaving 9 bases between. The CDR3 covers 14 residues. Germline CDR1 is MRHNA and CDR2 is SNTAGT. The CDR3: CASSVDRTNYGYTF. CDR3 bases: TGTGCCAGCAGTGTGGACAGAACTAACTATGGCTACACCTTC.

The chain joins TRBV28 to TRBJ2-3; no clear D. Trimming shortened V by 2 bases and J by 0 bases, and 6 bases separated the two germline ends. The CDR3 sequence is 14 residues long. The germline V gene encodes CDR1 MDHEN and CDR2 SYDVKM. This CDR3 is CASSLVRSTDTQYF. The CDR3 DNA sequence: TGTGCCAGCAGTTTAGTCAGAAGCACAGATACGCAGTATTTT.

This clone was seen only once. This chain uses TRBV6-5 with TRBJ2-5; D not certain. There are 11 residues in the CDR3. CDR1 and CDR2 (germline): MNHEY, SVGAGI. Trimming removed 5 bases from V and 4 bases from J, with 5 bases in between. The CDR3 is CASSTRETQYF. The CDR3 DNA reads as TGTGCCAGCAGTACCAGAGAGACCCAGTACTTC.

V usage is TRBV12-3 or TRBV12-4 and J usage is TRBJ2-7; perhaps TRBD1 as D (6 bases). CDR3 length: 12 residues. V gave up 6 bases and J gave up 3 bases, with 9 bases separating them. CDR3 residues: CASSLQGYEQYF. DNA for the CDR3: TGTGCCAGCAGCCTACAGGGCTACGAGCAGTACTTC.

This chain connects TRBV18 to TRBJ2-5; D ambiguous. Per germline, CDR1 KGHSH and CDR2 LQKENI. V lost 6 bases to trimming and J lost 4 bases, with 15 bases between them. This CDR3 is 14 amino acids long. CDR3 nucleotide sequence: TGTGCCAGCTCCACCATCGGGTTGGGAGAGACCCAGTACTTC. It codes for CASSTIGLGETQYF.

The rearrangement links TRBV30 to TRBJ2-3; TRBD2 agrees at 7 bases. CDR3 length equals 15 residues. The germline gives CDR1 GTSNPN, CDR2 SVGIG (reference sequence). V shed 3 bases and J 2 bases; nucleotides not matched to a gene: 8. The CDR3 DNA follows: TGTGCCTGGAGACGGAGCGGGGCGCACACAGATACGCAGTATTTT. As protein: CAWRRSGAHTDTQYF.

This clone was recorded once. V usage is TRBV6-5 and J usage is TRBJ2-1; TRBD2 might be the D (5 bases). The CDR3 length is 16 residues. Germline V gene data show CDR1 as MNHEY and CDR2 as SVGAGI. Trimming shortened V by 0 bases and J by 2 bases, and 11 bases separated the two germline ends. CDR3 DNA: TGTGCCAGCAGTTACTCGACCCCCGGGACCTACAATGAGCAGTTCTTC. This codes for CASSYSTPGTYNEQFF.

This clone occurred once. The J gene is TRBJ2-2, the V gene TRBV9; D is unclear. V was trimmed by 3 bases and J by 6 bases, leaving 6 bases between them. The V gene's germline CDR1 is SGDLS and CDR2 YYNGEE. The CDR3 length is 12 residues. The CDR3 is CASSAISGELFF. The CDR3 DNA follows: TGTGCCAGCAGCGCTATCTCCGGGGAGCTGTTTTTT.

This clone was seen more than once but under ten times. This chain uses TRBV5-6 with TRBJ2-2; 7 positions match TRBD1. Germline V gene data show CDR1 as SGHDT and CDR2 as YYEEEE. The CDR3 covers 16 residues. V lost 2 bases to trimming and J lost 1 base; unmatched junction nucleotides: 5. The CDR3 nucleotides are TGTGCCAGCAGCTTCACCGGGACAGTGAACACCGGGGAGCTGTTTTTT. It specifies CASSFTGTVNTGELFF.

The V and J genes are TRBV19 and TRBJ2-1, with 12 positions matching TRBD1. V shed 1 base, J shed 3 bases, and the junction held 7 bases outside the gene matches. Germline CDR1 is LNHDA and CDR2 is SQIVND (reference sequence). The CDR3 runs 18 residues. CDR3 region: CASSIAGQGAEIYNEQFF. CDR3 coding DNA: TGTGCCAGTAGTATAGCGGGACAGGGGGCTGAGATCTACAATGAGCAGTTCTTC. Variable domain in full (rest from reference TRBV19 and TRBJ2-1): DGGITQSPKYLFRKEGQNVTLSCEQNLNHDAMYWYRQDPGQGLRLIYYSQIVNDFQKGDIAEGYSVSREKKESFPLTVTSAQKNPTAFYLCASSIAGQGAEIYNEQFFGPGTRLTVL.

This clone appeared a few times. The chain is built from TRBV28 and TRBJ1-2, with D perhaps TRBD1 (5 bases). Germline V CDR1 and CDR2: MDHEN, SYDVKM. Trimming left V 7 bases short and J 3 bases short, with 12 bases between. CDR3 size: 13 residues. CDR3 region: CASTLGGDYGYTF. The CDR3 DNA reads TGTGCCAGCACCCTTGGGGGGGACTATGGCTACACCTTC.

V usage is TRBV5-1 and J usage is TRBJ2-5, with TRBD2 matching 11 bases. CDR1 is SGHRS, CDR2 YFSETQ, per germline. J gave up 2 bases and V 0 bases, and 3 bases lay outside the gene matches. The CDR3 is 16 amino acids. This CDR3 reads CASSLAGTSGQETQYF. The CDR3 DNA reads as TGCGCCAGCAGCTTGGCCGGGACTAGCGGACAAGAGACCCAGTACTTC.